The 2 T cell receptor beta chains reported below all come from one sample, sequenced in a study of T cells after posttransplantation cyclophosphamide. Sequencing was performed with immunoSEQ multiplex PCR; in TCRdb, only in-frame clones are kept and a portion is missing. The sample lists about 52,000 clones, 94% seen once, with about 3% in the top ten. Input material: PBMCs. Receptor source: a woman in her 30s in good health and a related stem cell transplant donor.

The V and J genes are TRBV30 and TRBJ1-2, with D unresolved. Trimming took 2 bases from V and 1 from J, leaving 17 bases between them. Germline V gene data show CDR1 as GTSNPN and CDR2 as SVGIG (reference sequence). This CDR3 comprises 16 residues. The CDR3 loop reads CAWSYPGPIINYGYTF. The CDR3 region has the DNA TGTGCCTGGAGTTACCCTGGGCCCATAATTAACTATGGCTACACCTTC.

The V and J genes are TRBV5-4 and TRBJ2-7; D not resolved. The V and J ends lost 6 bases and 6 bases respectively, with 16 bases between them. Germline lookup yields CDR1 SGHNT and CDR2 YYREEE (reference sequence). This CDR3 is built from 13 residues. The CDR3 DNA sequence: TGTGCCAGCACTGAGTGGGCCTTACGCGAGCAGTACTTC. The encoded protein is CASTEWALREQYF.